Below, 29 T cell receptor beta chains from the same sample are listed, as sequenced in a study of cytomegalovirus exposure and HLA in healthy donors. Use of 60 Vbeta and 13 Jbeta primers characterized the PCR. The repertoire was sequenced with immunoSEQ multiplex PCR; TCRdb's copy has only in-frame clones and lacks some. The sample yields approximately 130,000 clones, around two thirds seen once. The sample comprised PBMCs. The source is a woman aged 40 to 50 in good health and CMV-seronegative.

This clone has more than one count but fewer than ten. The V and J genes are TRBV18 and TRBJ2-1, with D tentatively TRBD1 (5 bases). Germline V gene data show CDR1 as KGHSH and CDR2 as LQKENI. Deletions cut 3 bases from V and 4 bases from J, with 16 bases between. This CDR3 region has 16 residues. CDR3 sequence reads: CASSPPNTGLYNEQFF. For the CDR3, the DNA is TGTGCCAGCTCACCTCCCAACACAGGATTGTACAATGAGCAGTTCTTC.

This clone appeared once. The gene calls are TRBV7-6 and TRBJ2-2; possibly TRBD1 for D (6 bases). Germline lookup yields CDR1 SGHVS and CDR2 FNYEAQ. V dropped 2 bases and J dropped 2 bases, with 15 bases sitting between them. The CDR3 length is 17 residues. The CDR3 coding sequence is TGTGCCAGCAGCTTAATGAGGCAGGGGTTTAACACCGGGGAGCTGTTTTTT. Its protein is CASSLMRQGFNTGELFF.

The gene calls are TRBV7-3 and TRBJ2-4; TRBD1 aligns across 8 bases. This CDR3 contains 17 residues. Per germline, CDR1 SGHTA and CDR2 FQGTGA. With 2 bases clipped from V and 2 bases from J, the junction kept 8 bases outside the gene matches. CDR3 DNA sequence: TGTGCCAGCAGCTTAGATGACAGGGGTGGGACCAAAAACATTCAGTACTTC. Protein: CASSLDDRGGTKNIQYF.

This chain connects TRBV28 to TRBJ2-7; 10 positions match TRBD1. Germline CDR1 MDHEN, CDR2 SYDVKM. Unmatched junction bases numbered 8, after V lost 9 bases and J lost 3 bases. The CDR3 has 14 amino acids. CDR3 sequence: CASLTGTGVYEQYF. CDR3 coding DNA: TGTGCCAGTTTGACCGGGACAGGGGTCTACGAGCAGTACTTC.

This chain uses TRBV11-3 with TRBJ2-3; TRBD2 matches at 7 bases. The CDR3 loop spans 15 amino acids. Germline V CDR1 and CDR2: SGHNT, YENEEA. Trimming cost V 4 bases and J 5 bases; bases outside gene matches: 9. CDR3 residues: CASSSQATSVDTQYF. The CDR3 DNA is TGTGCCAGCAGCTCCCAGGCCACTAGCGTAGATACGCAGTATTTT.

The genes are TRBV5-6 and TRBJ2-2; no clear D gene. The CDR3 contains 15 residues. Germline values: CDR1 SGHDT, CDR2 YYEEEE. V shed 0 bases and J shed 1 base, with 7 bases lying between them. The DNA for the CDR3 is TGTGCCAGCAGCTTGGGGCAACGGAACACCGGGGAGCTGTTTTTT. As protein: CASSLGQRNTGELFF. Looking up the rest from reference TRBV5-6 and TRBJ2-2 gives the full variable domain: DAGVTQSPTHLIKTRGQQVTLRCSPKSGHDTVSWYQQALGQGPQFIFQYYEEEERQRGNFPDRFSGHQFPNYSSELNVNALLLGDSALYLCASSLGQRNTGELFFGEGSRLTVL.

CDR3 sequence (DNA): TGTGCCAGCCCCGGGAGGGGGGGCGTAAAAGGAACTGAAGCTTTCTTT. Amino acid sequence: CASPGRGGVKGTEAFF. This chain uses TRBV28 with TRBJ1-1; D is possibly TRBD1 (6 bases). The CDR3 runs 16 residues. The V end was cut by 8 bases, the J end by 5 bases, with 24 bases between. The germline gives CDR1 MDHEN, CDR2 SYDVKM.

The chain combines TRBV28 with TRBJ1-3; D is perhaps TRBD1 (6 bases). Germline lookup yields CDR1 MDHEN and CDR2 SYDVKM. This CDR3 has 14 amino acids. The germline V and J ends were trimmed by 6 bases and 0 bases, with 9 bases remaining between them. The CDR3 nucleotides read TGTGCCAGCAGCCACAGGGACTCTGGAAACACCATATATTTT. Amino acid sequence: CASSHRDSGNTIYF.

This chain uses TRBV11-2 with TRBJ2-2; 9 positions match TRBD2. The germline V gene encodes CDR1 SGHAT and CDR2 FQNNGV. With 1 base clipped from V and 4 bases from J, the junction kept 1 base outside the gene matches. This CDR3 has 15 amino acids. This CDR3 is CASSLGLAVTGELFF. Written as DNA, the CDR3 is TGTGCCAGCAGCTTAGGACTAGCGGTCACCGGGGAGCTGTTTTTT.

This rearrangement joins TRBV7-6 to TRBJ2-5; D perhaps matches TRBD2 (6 bases). From germline, CDR1 is SGHVS and CDR2 FNYEAQ. The CDR3 sequence is 14 residues long. Deletions cut 5 bases from V and 5 bases from J, with 15 bases between. CDR3 bases: TGTGCCAGCAGCCCGAGGCACAGCGGGGAGACCCAGTACTTC. Its translation is CASSPRHSGETQYF.

The chain employs TRBV18 and TRBJ1-2; D uncertain. Trimming left V 5 bases short and J 7 bases short, with 20 bases between. The germline V gene encodes CDR1 KGHSH and CDR2 LQKENI. This CDR3 region has 15 residues. The CDR3: CASSALQREGGGYTF. DNA for the CDR3: TGTGCCAGCTCAGCGCTACAGCGAGAGGGAGGTGGCTACACCTTC.

The chain combines TRBV7-9 with TRBJ2-5, with TRBD1 matching 8 bases. CDR1 and CDR2 from the germline V gene are SEHNR and FQNEAQ (reference sequence). The CDR3 consists of 14 residues. J gave up 5 bases and V 5 bases, and 7 bases lay outside the gene matches. The CDR3 sequence is CASSQTGDEETQYF. CDR3 in DNA: TGTGCCAGCAGCCAGACAGGGGACGAGGAGACCCAGTACTTC.

The chain recombines TRBV19 with TRBJ1-2; D call uncertain. The V end lost 5 bases, the J end lost 2 bases, and 12 bases lay between the germline ends. Germline CDR1 and CDR2: LNHDA and SQIVND (reference sequence). CDR3 length: 14 residues. The CDR3 DNA follows: TGTGCCAGTAGTGGGCCAGCAGAGAACTATGGCTACACCTTC. This translates into CASSGPAENYGYTF.

V usage is TRBV28 and J usage is TRBJ2-7; 11 bases are shared with TRBD2. This CDR3 is 13 amino acids long. From germline, CDR1 is MDHEN and CDR2 SYDVKM. Trimming removed 3 bases from V and 12 bases from J; junction bases left unmatched: 7. Written as DNA, the CDR3 is TGTGCCAGCAGTTTCCGAACTAGCGGGGGCCCGTACTTC. Encoded protein: CASSFRTSGGPYF.

This clone has only a few counts. The chain uses TRBV28 and TRBJ1-4; 7 positions match TRBD1. Looked up from germline, CDR1 is MDHEN and CDR2 is SYDVKM. Losses at the gene ends were 5 bases for V and 8 bases for J; bases not matched to a gene: 14. The CDR3 is made up of 16 amino acids. The CDR3 protein is CASSSGGTGEGEKLFF. For the CDR3, the DNA is TGTGCCAGCAGTAGCGGGGGTACAGGGGAAGGAGAAAAACTGTTTTTT.

The V gene is TRBV5-6, the J gene TRBJ2-3; D remains unclear. In germline, CDR1 is SGHDT, CDR2 YYEEEE. Trimming shortened V by 3 bases and J by 0 bases, and 14 bases separated the two germline ends. The CDR3 length is 16 residues. CDR3 in DNA: TGTGCCAGCAGCTCCCCACAGACCTCTAGCACAGATACGCAGTATTTT. This gives the protein CASSSPQTSSTDTQYF.

In the case of this clone: The sample carries other DNA sequences with the same CDR3. In DNA form, the CDR3 reads TGCGCCAGCAGCCCGGACAGGGATGGCTACACCTTC. Amino acids: CASSPDRDGYTF. The chain uses TRBV5-1 and TRBJ1-2; 8 positions match TRBD1. V shed 4 bases and J 6 bases; nucleotides not matched to a gene: 2. Germline assignment: CDR1 SGHRS and CDR2 YFSETQ. The CDR3 consists of 12 residues. Looking up the rest from reference TRBV5-1 and TRBJ1-2 gives the full variable domain: KAGVTQTPRYLIKTRGQQVTLSCSPISGHRSVSWYQQTPGQGLQFLFEYFSETQRNKGNFPGRFSGRQFSNSRSEMNVSTLELGDSALYLCASSPDRDGYTFGSGTRLTVV.

V usage is TRBV29-1 and J usage is TRBJ2-7; 8 bases are a match to TRBD1. With 6 bases clipped from V and 4 bases from J, the junction kept 8 bases outside the gene matches. Germline V gene data show CDR1 as SQVTM and CDR2 as ANQGSEA. The CDR3 length is 13 residues. This CDR3 is CSVTGQGPYEQYF. The CDR3 DNA is TGCAGCGTCACTGGACAGGGTCCTTACGAGCAGTACTTC.

The CDR3 loop reads CASSSSGLAGKEQYF. For the CDR3, the DNA is TGTGCCAGCAGCTCCTCGGGACTAGCGGGGAAGGAGCAGTACTTC. The chain recombines TRBV5-4 with TRBJ2-7, with TRBD2 matching 13 bases. This CDR3 comprises 15 residues. The V gene's germline CDR1 is SGHNT and CDR2 YYREEE (reference sequence). V lost 3 bases, J lost 7 bases, and 7 bases stayed unmatched.

V and J are TRBV13 and TRBJ2-7, with 8 bases lining up with TRBD2. Trimming removed 4 bases from V and 0 bases from J; junction bases left unmatched: 8. From germline, CDR1 is PRHDT and CDR2 FYEKMQ (reference sequence). The CDR3 extends over 16 amino acids. The CDR3, as DNA: TGTGCCAGCAGCTCCGGCGGGGGGAAATCCTCCTACGAGCAGTACTTC. This sequence encodes CASSSGGGKSSYEQYF.

This sequence joins TRBV19 and TRBJ1-5; 7 nucleotides agree with TRBD1. CDR3 length equals 19 residues. V shed 5 bases, J shed 1 base, and the junction held 17 bases outside the gene matches. The germline V gene has CDR1 LNHDA and CDR2 SQIVND (reference sequence). Here the CDR3 reads CASSPSTGAAGRSNQPQHF. CDR3 bases: TGTGCCAGTAGTCCATCAACAGGGGCCGCCGGTCGCAGCAATCAGCCCCAGCATTTT.

The chain employs TRBV11-2 and TRBJ1-2; D not certain. Germline V gives CDR1 SGHAT, CDR2 FQNNGV. The CDR3 is 16 amino acids. The V gene lost 2 bases and the J gene lost 8 bases, with 21 bases spanning the gap. This CDR3 is CASSLSSSFWTRGYTF. CDR3 DNA sequence: TGTGCCAGCAGCTTAAGTTCCAGTTTCTGGACTCGAGGCTACACCTTC.

The chain links TRBV6-1 to TRBJ2-3, with D possibly being TRBD1 (6 bases). Between the trimmed V and J ends, which lost 6 bases and 6 bases, there was a span of 19 bases. The CDR3 sequence is 15 residues long. Germline loops: CDR1 MNHNS, CDR2 SASEGT. CDR3 residues: CASSEDRQAQDTQYF. The CDR3 DNA reads TGTGCCAGCAGCGAGGATCGACAGGCCCAGGATACGCAGTATTTT.

The gene calls are TRBV7-9 and TRBJ1-2; D not resolved. This CDR3 is 14 amino acids long. Between the trimmed V and J ends, which lost 3 bases and 3 bases, there was a span of 11 bases. CDR1 and CDR2 (germline): SEHNR, FQNEAQ (reference sequence). CDR3 amino acids: CASSFEGADYGYTF. The CDR3 DNA sequence: TGTGCCAGCAGCTTTGAGGGAGCGGACTATGGCTACACCTTC.

V and J are TRBV27 and TRBJ2-3; 8 nucleotides match TRBD2. V lost 1 base to trimming and J lost 4 bases; unmatched junction nucleotides: 22. The germline gives CDR1 MNHEY, CDR2 SMNVEV (reference sequence). This CDR3 has 21 amino acids. CDR3 protein: CASSLYKSATGGRMSPDTQYF. In nucleotides, the CDR3 is TGTGCCAGCAGTTTATATAAGAGCGCGACGGGGGGGCGTATGTCCCCAGATACGCAGTATTTT.

V gene TRBV4-1 combines with J gene TRBJ2-1; 10 bases map to TRBD1. V lost 2 bases to trimming and J lost 7 bases; unmatched junction nucleotides: 8. This CDR3 is 16 amino acids long. The V gene's germline CDR1 is MGHRA and CDR2 YSYEKL. The DNA for the CDR3 is TGCGCCAGCAGCCAATCAGGGACAGGGGTATCAAATGAGCAGTTCTTC. This gives the protein CASSQSGTGVSNEQFF.

V usage is TRBV5-1 and J usage is TRBJ2-3, with D possibly matching TRBD1 (6 bases). The length of the CDR3 is 14 residues. The germline V gene has CDR1 SGHRS and CDR2 YFSETQ. V lost 4 bases and J lost 5, with 14 bases in between. CDR3 protein: CASSLVTGLDTQYF. The CDR3 nucleotides are TGCGCCAGCAGCCTCGTGACAGGTTTAGATACGCAGTATTTT. Full variable domain (rest looked up from reference TRBV5-1 and TRBJ2-3): KAGVTQTPRYLIKTRGQQVTLSCSPISGHRSVSWYQQTPGQGLQFLFEYFSETQRNKGNFPGRFSGRQFSNSRSEMNVSTLELGDSALYLCASSLVTGLDTQYFGPGTRLTVL.

The V gene is TRBV9, the J gene TRBJ1-3; tentative D call: TRBD1 (5 bases). Per the germline V gene, CDR1 is SGDLS and CDR2 is YYNGEE. Trimming stripped 0 bases from V and 0 bases from J, with 7 bases between. The CDR3 is 15 residues long. CDR3 region: CASSVDTGSGNTIYF. CDR3 nucleotides: TGTGCCAGCAGCGTAGATACAGGCTCTGGAAACACCATATATTTT.

The CDR3 here is CASSPLGTGAMNTEAFF. The CDR3 DNA reads TGTGCCAGCTCACCACTTGGGACAGGGGCTATGAACACTGAAGCTTTCTTT. J is TRBJ1-1 and V is TRBV18; the match to TRBD1 covers 10 bases. The germline gives CDR1 KGHSH, CDR2 LQKENI. Germline trimming cut 1 base from V and 0 bases from J; bases unmatched to any gene: 5. The CDR3 covers 17 residues.